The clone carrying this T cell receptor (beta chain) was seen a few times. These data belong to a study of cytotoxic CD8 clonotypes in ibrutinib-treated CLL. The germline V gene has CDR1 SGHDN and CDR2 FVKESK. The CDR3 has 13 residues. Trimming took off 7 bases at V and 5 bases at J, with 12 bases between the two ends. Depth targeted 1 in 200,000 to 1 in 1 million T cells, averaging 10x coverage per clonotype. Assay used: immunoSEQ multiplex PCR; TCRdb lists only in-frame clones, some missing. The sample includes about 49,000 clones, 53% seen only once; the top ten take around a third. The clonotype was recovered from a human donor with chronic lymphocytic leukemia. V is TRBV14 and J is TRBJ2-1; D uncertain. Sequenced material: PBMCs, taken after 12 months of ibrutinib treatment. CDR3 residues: CASTMGYDNEQFF. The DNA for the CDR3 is TGTGCCAGCACCATGGGTTACGACAATGAGCAGTTCTTC.